This T cell receptor beta chain was obtained from a study of blood T cell repertoires in COVID-19. About the research overall: T cells, B-cell-depleted T cells, or PBMCs provided the cDNA or gDNA that served as material.

V dropped 5 bases and J dropped 5; count of bases not matched to a gene: 5. Germline loops: CDR1 LNHDA, CDR2 SQIVND (reference sequence). The CDR3 has 13 residues. Authors' processing steps: Amplified reference gene primers provided the basis for estimating nucleated cell counts. The repertoire was sequenced with immunoSEQ multiplex PCR; TCRdb's copy has only in-frame clones and lacks some. V, J and clone size are those of that table, while D and trimming were read from the DNA. The table has about 150,000 clones, roughly four fifths seen once; the top ten hold approximately 1.8%. The source of this sequence is a man of 80 years or more with acute or convalescent COVID-19. Sequenced input: peripheral blood. The chain carries TRBV19 and TRBJ1-1, with 7 nucleotides matching TRBD1. CDR3 nucleotides: TGTGCCAGTAGTGAGGGGGCCCGAACTGAAGCTTTCTTT. The encoded protein is CASSEGARTEAFF.